This TCR beta chain was observed in a study of CD8+CD57+ T cells in acquired aplastic anemia. Study summary: An average of 3.2 ug of DNA was obtained from sorted CD4+ and CD8+ cells.

The CDR3 length is 13 residues. V dropped 10 bases and J dropped 7 bases, with 20 bases sitting between them. Germline values: CDR1 SEHNR, CDR2 FQNEAQ (reference sequence). General study results and limits: Researchers report that approximately 28 CD8+ CDR3 sequences appeared in both patients and controls.

Only patients with CD8+CD57+ cell expansion on flow cytometry were chosen for sequencing. Patients uniformly had severe acquired aplastic anemia. The study sampled blood from patients who had received no therapy. CDR3 and TCR beta VDJ profiling relied on genomic DNA as the template. In TCRdb, the reads were re-called with MiXCR into one record per CDR3 protein. The sample lists 89,000 or so distinct CDR3 sequences, 55% to 70% occurring once. In regard to this clonotype: Its antigen is as yet unknown.

This sequence was found in a human donor with aplastic anemia. Source material: sorted CD4+, CD8+, or CD8+CD57+ T cells (not recorded which) from PBMCs. V gene TRBV7-9 combines with J gene TRBJ2-7; unclear D gene. The CDR3 sequence is CAIHRMGSGEQYF. DNA for the CDR3: TGTGCCATCCACCGGATGGGGTCCGGGGAGCAGTACTTC.